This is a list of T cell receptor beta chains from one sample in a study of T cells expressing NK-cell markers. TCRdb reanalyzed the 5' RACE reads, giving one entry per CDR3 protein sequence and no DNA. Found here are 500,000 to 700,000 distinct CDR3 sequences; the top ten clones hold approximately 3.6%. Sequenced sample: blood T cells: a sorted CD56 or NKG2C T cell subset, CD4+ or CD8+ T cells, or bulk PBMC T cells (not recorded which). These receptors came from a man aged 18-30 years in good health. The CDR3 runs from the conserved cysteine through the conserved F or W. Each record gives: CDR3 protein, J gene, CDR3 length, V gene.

CDR3aa: CASSQANEKLFF; j_gene: TRBJ1-4; len: 12; v_gene: TRBV14
CDR3aa: CASSPETATRSGANVLTF; j_gene: TRBJ2-6; len: 18; v_gene: TRBV27
CDR3aa: CASSLVTGATNEKLFF; j_gene: TRBJ1-4; len: 16; v_gene: TRBV7-2
CDR3aa: CAWNRVVTDTQYF; j_gene: TRBJ2-3; len: 13; v_gene: TRBV30
CDR3aa: CSAATGTGGEKQPQHF; j_gene: TRBJ1-5; len: 16; v_gene: TRBV29-1
CDR3aa: CASSYGLVAETQYF; j_gene: TRBJ2-5; len: 14; v_gene: TRBV7-2
CDR3aa: CASSYSGRKVVNTEAFF; j_gene: TRBJ1-1; len: 17; v_gene: TRBV6-5
CDR3aa: CASSSPRVAEAFF; j_gene: TRBJ1-1; len: 13; v_gene: TRBV27
CDR3aa: CASRDPGPGELFF; j_gene: TRBJ2-2; len: 13; v_gene: TRBV25-1
CDR3aa: CASSLLPAGGPSYNEQFF; j_gene: TRBJ2-1; len: 18; v_gene: TRBV28
CDR3aa: CASSSGQGLTETQYF; j_gene: TRBJ2-5; len: 15; v_gene: TRBV5-5
CDR3aa: CASSSPSGDEQFF; j_gene: TRBJ2-1; len: 13; v_gene: TRBV6-2/TRBV6-3
CDR3aa: CASSLEVAGGPTDTQYF; j_gene: TRBJ2-3; len: 17; v_gene: TRBV11-2
CDR3aa: CASSQVPGTGGAGANVLTF; j_gene: TRBJ2-6; len: 19; v_gene: TRBV4-3
CDR3aa: CASSSPRPDYNEQFF; j_gene: TRBJ2-1; len: 15; v_gene: TRBV6-2/TRBV6-3
CDR3aa: CASGLTWGAQTTDTQYF; j_gene: TRBJ2-3; len: 17; v_gene: TRBV5-1
CDR3aa: CASKPGDMETQYF; j_gene: TRBJ2-5; len: 13; v_gene: TRBV25-1
CDR3aa: CASSLERTGATNEKLFF; j_gene: TRBJ1-4; len: 17; v_gene: TRBV5-1
CDR3aa: CSASLAGVNTIYF; j_gene: TRBJ1-3; len: 13; v_gene: TRBV20-1
CDR3aa: CATSDPRTGAGANVLTF; j_gene: TRBJ2-6; len: 17; v_gene: TRBV24-1
CDR3aa: CASSFLVFNEQFF; j_gene: TRBJ2-1; len: 13; v_gene: TRBV12-3/TRBV12-4
CDR3aa: CASSPSGGRASNEQFF; j_gene: TRBJ2-1; len: 16; v_gene: TRBV3-1
CDR3aa: CASSLVGSGRREQFF; j_gene: TRBJ2-1; len: 15; v_gene: TRBV5-5
CDR3aa: CSTTGGLAGFQARETQYF; j_gene: TRBJ2-5; len: 18; v_gene: TRBV20-1
CDR3aa: CASSTRATEIGTDTQYF; j_gene: TRBJ2-3; len: 17; v_gene: TRBV7-2
CDR3aa: CASSPGQVGYGYTF; j_gene: TRBJ1-2; len: 14; v_gene: TRBV12-3/TRBV12-4
CDR3aa: CSASTTLTGELFF; j_gene: TRBJ2-2; len: 13; v_gene: TRBV29-1
CDR3aa: CASSVGFRGEQYF; j_gene: TRBJ2-7; len: 13; v_gene: TRBV9
CDR3aa: CASSVGPAESYEQYF; j_gene: TRBJ2-7; len: 15; v_gene: TRBV28
CDR3aa: CASSLNPKGSYEQYF; j_gene: TRBJ2-7; len: 15; v_gene: TRBV12-3/TRBV12-4
CDR3aa: CAARTTPYEQYF; j_gene: TRBJ2-7; len: 12; v_gene: TRBV27
CDR3aa: CATSVGGMAGVDTQYF; j_gene: TRBJ2-3; len: 16; v_gene: TRBV15
CDR3aa: CASILYNEQFF; j_gene: TRBJ2-1; len: 11; v_gene: TRBV5-1
CDR3aa: CASSVPGTEQETQYF; j_gene: TRBJ2-5; len: 15; v_gene: TRBV7-9
CDR3aa: CASSSAGAATGELFF; j_gene: TRBJ2-2; len: 15; v_gene: TRBV7-2
CDR3aa: CASSLETGDTEAFF; j_gene: TRBJ1-1; len: 14; v_gene: TRBV5-1
CDR3aa: CASSIEISWGYDTQYF; j_gene: TRBJ2-3; len: 16; v_gene: TRBV19
CDR3aa: CASSEPFGTGQHNEQFF; j_gene: TRBJ2-1; len: 17; v_gene: TRBV25-1
CDR3aa: CASGTSFRHQETQYF; j_gene: TRBJ2-5; len: 15; v_gene: TRBV9
CDR3aa: CAISESTGQGFAAFF; j_gene: TRBJ1-1; len: 15; v_gene: TRBV10-3
CDR3aa: CASNLGQGFTGELFF; j_gene: TRBJ2-2; len: 15; v_gene: TRBV12-3/TRBV12-4
CDR3aa: CASSLLPTGGTDTQYF; j_gene: TRBJ2-3; len: 16; v_gene: TRBV7-2
CDR3aa: CATENRRGLGSYEQYF; j_gene: TRBJ2-7; len: 16; v_gene: TRBV28
CDR3aa: CASSQEGYPSFEQYF; j_gene: TRBJ2-7; len: 15; v_gene: TRBV4-3
CDR3aa: CASSLLQRGGTNEQFF; j_gene: TRBJ2-1; len: 16; v_gene: TRBV5-1
CDR3aa: CSVRQGSTDTQYF; j_gene: TRBJ2-3; len: 13; v_gene: TRBV29-1
CDR3aa: CASSSFRTRISDTQYF; j_gene: TRBJ2-3; len: 16; v_gene: TRBV11-2
CDR3aa: CASSQTPNSREQYF; j_gene: TRBJ2-7; len: 14; v_gene: TRBV16